This entry features one T cell receptor (beta chain) sequence. Its target is not known. Clones were sequenced by immunoSEQ multiplex PCR, and TCRdb holds only the in-frame ones, with some missing. The table records 150,000 to 200,000 clones, around 93% of them present only once. These data belong to a study of T cell responses to AZD1222 COVID-19 vaccine. Broader study findings: The CD4 TCRs associated with vaccination extended across spike and predominated at 160-218 and 743-854. Females made up more of the donors, who were largely white British, and clonal diversity may have come out too low. Scientists sampled the repertoires only once the peak T cell response had passed.

Trimming removed 6 bases at V and 3 bases at J, with 8 bases between. Germline loops: CDR1 SGHRS, CDR2 YFSETQ. The CDR3 spans 12 residues. This sequence originates from an adult in good health. This chain joins TRBV5-1 and TRBJ2-3; D is unresolved. Material: peripheral blood, obtained on day 0 of AZD1222 vaccination. The CDR3 DNA reads as TGCGCCAGCACCGATCAGACAGATACGCAGTATTTT. Translated: CASTDQTDTQYF. The full variable domain, rest sourced from reference TRBV5-1 and TRBJ2-3, is KAGVTQTPRYLIKTRGQQVTLSCSPISGHRSVSWYQQTPGQGLQFLFEYFSETQRNKGNFPGRFSGRQFSNSRSEMNVSTLELGDSALYLCASTDQTDTQYFGPGTRLTVL.